This TCR beta chain was recorded in a study of shared clonotypes between healthy human individuals (dated by TCRdb to 2020 to 2021). A note on the overall study: A few men and a couple of women, aged 18 to 49 years, made up the cohort. Per donor, three plates each were used for CD4 naive and CD4 memory, two for CD8 naive, and one for CD8 memory. To estimate repertoire size and how much clonotype sharing occurs between individuals, the study deeply sequenced the blood TCR repertoires of 4 to 6 healthy adults. Libraries were prepared and TCR repertoires were sequenced by different laboratories using diverse techniques, in order to increase sequencing depth and limit assay-specific biases. Between about 0.9 and 8.9 billion PBMCs per donor were obtained by leukapheresis.

TCR CDR3 regions were amplified from genomic DNA by multiplex PCR using the deep immunoSEQ assay. Genomic DNA extracted from each cell subset was distributed evenly over all wells of several immunoSEQ 96-well plates, and each plate served as one replicate. Each replicate PCR for sorted subsets received 150 to 250 ng genomic DNA, equal to roughly 30,000 T cell genomes. Purified libraries were measured with a Qubit 3.0 fluorometer, size-checked on a Bioanalyzer 2100, and measured again with the KAPA Library Quantification kit. Every immunoSEQ 96-well plate was sequenced on a dedicated single-read 150-cycle Illumina NextSeq 550 flow cell. Regarding the original processing steps: The immunoSEQ output contained only junctional sequences without quality scores, so filtering could not match that applied to full-length reads. Sequences were annotated with PyIR, a Python wrapper for IgBLAST v1.9, and V/J genes and CDR3 were assigned using IMGT germline references. Reads with weak V/J assignments (E-value above 1e-6), missing CDR3, stop codons, out-of-frame junctions, or ambiguous translated residues were removed. A V3J clonotype was defined by an identical inferred V gene, J gene, and CDR3 amino acid sequence. To compute the percentage overlap between repertoires, the number of shared unique clonotypes was divided by the size of the smaller repertoire. Repertoire richness was assessed with RTK rarefaction, the Chao1 estimator, and Recon v2.1 estimates of unobserved clonotypes. OLGA was used to compute generation probabilities for all TCRbeta clonotypes that the gDNA method yielded from a handful of donors. TCRdb holds this immuneACCESS table with in-frame rearrangements only. Some clones are missing; in checked studies, unresolved V genes explain under half, and the rest has no known cause. The V and J calls and clone size are taken from that table; D and trimming were inferred from the DNA. Counted in this sample were approximately 530,000 clones; around 95% of them appeared once. Clones ranked in the top ten supply 0.064% of the sample.

Study-wide findings and limitations: Compared with non-shared clonotypes, the clonotypes found in all four sorted-subset donors had higher generation probabilities. Approximately 5% of naive CD4, 3.5% of naive CD8, about 2.1% of memory CD4, and about 0.4% of memory CD8 clonotypes were shared across several donors. Even with the large sequencing depth, rarefaction of the sorted-subset datasets indicated that sequencing was incomplete. Sampling was restricted to blood, and TCR repertoires in tissue are likely to differ from TCR repertoires in blood. Estimated clonotype richness was generally larger for naive than for memory subsets. Because the study included a small number of donors, the genetic and exposure-history diversity represented was limited. Based on pairwise subsampling, the degree of clonotype sharing among donors was expected to be affected by sequencing depth.

For this clone: Its antigen remains undetermined. Base-call qualities are not available, and no considerably larger clone is one nucleotide away.

Donors were healthy HIV-negative adults with no recently reported acute infections or vaccinations. All donors were Caucasian adults living in Nashville, Tennessee, USA. CD4+ T cells were enriched through magnetic negative selection, after which naive cells were positively selected on CD45RA and the remaining negative fraction served as the memory subset. After blood collection by leukapheresis, PBMCs were isolated using Ficoll-Histopaque density gradient centrifugation and then cryopreserved in the vapor phase of liquid nitrogen. Analytical flow cytometry was used to check the purity and quantity of each magnetically sorted T cell population. From each sorted fraction, genomic DNA was isolated and quantified by UV absorbance on a Nanodrop 2000c. The CDR3, from cysteine to phenylalanine, totals 14 residues. The entry retains the CDR3 DNA only, 42 bases that are in frame from base 1. V and J are trimmed by 3 bases and 8 bases, and the gene matches miss 4 bases of the junction. CDR1 and CDR2 are read off the germline V gene as SGHRS and YFSETQ.

Sequencing was performed on naive CD4+ T cells sorted from blood. The intended sense of this specimen's cell subset or site label: CD45RA+ positively selected. Recombination joined TRBV5-1 with TRBJ1-4, and TRBD1 matches 10 of the central bases. This sequence was found in a woman in her twenties or thirties in good health. The sequence in DNA is TGCGCCAGCAGCTCCGGGACAGGGGAAGAAAAACTGTTTTTT. Protein translation: CASSSGTGEEKLFF.